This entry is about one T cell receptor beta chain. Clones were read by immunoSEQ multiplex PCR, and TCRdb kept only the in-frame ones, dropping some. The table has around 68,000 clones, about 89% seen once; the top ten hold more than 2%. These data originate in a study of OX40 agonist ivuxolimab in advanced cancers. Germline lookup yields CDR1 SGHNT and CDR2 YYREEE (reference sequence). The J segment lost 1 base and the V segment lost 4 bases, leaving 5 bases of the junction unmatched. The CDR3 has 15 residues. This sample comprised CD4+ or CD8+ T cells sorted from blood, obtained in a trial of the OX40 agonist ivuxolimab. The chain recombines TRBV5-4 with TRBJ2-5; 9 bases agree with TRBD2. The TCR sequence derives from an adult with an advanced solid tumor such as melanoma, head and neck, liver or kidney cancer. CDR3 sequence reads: CASSRVLAGQETQYF. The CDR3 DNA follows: TGTGCCAGCAGCCGGGTACTAGCGGGCCAAGAGACCCAGTACTTC.